This TCR beta chain was captured by sequencing in a study of cytomegalovirus exposure and HLA in healthy donors. Whole-study results and caveats: Reported findings show TCR beta sequences accurately forecast HLA-A and HLA-B alleles in most subjects.

V dropped 3 bases and J dropped 4; count of bases not matched to a gene: 5. There are 15 residues in the CDR3. The V gene's germline CDR1 is SGHNT and CDR2 YYREEE (reference sequence). The PCR used 60 Vbeta and 13 Jbeta primers. Produced via immunoSEQ multiplex PCR; TCRdb's table is partial and in-frame only. The sample lists 85,000 to 120,000 clones; approximately 80% were seen once. A note on this clone: Its antigen remains unidentified.

The gene calls are TRBV5-4 and TRBJ2-2; TRBD2 aligns across 8 bases. The receptor was isolated from a man in his 60s in good health and CMV-seronegative. Sequenced: PBMCs. The CDR3 loop is CASSSRAGVTGELFF. CDR3 nucleotide sequence: TGTGCCAGCAGCTCCCGAGCGGGGGTCACCGGGGAGCTGTTTTTT.